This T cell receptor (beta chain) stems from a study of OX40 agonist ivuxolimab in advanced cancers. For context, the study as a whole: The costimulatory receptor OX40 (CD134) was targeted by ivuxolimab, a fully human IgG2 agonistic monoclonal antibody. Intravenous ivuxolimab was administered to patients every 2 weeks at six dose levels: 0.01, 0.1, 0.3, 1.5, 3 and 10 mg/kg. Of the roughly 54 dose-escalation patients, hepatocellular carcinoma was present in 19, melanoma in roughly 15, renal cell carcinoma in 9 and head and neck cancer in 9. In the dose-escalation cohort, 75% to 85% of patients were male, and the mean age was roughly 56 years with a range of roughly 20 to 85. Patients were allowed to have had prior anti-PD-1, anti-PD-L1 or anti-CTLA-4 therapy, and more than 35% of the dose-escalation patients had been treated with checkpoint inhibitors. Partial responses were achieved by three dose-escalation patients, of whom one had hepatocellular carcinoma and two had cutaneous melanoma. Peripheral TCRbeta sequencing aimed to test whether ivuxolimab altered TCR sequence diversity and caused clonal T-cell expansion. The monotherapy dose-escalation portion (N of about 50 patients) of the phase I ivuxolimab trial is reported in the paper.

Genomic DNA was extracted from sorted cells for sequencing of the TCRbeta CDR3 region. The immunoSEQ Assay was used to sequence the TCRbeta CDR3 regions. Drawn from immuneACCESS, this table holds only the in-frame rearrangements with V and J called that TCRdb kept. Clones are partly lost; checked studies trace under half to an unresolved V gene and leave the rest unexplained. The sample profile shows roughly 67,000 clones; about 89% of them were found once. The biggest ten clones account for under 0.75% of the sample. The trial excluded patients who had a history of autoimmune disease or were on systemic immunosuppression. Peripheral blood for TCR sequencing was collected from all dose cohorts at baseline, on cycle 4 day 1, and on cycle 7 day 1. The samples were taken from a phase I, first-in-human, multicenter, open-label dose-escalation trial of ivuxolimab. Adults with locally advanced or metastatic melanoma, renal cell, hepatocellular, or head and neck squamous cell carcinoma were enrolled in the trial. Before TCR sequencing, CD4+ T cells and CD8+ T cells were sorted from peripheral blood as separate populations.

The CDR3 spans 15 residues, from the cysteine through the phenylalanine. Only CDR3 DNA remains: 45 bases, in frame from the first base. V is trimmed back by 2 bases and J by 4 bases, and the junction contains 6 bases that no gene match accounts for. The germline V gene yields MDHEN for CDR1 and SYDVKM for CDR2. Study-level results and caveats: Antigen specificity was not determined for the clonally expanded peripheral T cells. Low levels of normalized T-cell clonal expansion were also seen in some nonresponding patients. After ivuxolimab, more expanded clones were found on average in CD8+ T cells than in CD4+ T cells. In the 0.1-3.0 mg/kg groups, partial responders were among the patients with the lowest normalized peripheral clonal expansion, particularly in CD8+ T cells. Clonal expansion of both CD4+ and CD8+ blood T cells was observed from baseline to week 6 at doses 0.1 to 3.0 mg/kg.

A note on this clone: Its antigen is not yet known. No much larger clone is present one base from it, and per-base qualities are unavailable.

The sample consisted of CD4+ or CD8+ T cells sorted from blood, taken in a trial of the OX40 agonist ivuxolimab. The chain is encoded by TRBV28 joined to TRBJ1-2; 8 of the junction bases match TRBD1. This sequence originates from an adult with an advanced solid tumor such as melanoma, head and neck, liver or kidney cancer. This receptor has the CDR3 CASSLQPGGSYGYTF. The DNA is TGTGCCAGCAGTTTACAACCAGGGGGCTCCTATGGCTACACCTTC.